This T cell receptor beta chain was recorded in a study of T cell changes during pregnancy in multiple sclerosis. Generated by immunoSEQ multiplex PCR, the TCRdb table keeps only in-frame clones and is missing some. The sample includes about 65,000 clones, almost 95% of them seen just once. Per the germline V gene, CDR1 is SGHTA and CDR2 is FQGTGA. The junction had 10 bases not matched to a gene; V was cut back by 6 bases and J by 2 bases. The CDR3 loop spans 15 amino acids. Sequences were derived from CD8+ T cells from peripheral blood mononuclear cells, sampled in the third trimester of pregnancy. The rearrangement uses TRBV7-3 and TRBJ2-7, with TRBD1 matching over 7 bases. The TCR sequence derives from a female donor in good health, enrolled as a control in a pregnancy study. The CDR3 reads CASSQGSGTAYEQYF. CDR3 coding DNA: TGTGCCAGCAGTCAAGGTTCCGGGACAGCCTACGAGCAGTACTTC.